These T cell receptor beta chains were read from a single sample in a study of identical twins. MiXCR was run by TCRdb on the 5' RACE reads, yielding one entry per CDR3 protein. The sample has fewer than 350,000 distinct CDR3 sequences, 6.5% to 9.5% seen once. These records were also assigned to another study, of yellow fever vaccine responses in identical twins.

Sequencing used memory (CD45RO+) T cells sorted from blood. The source is a young woman in good health. Each CDR3 is given with its conserved first and last residue. D genes are given only for firm matches. Clone size is shown for a subset of rows, as once, few, many or a class of expanded clone.

TRBJ2-1 | NA | few | TRBV7-8 | TGTGCCAGCAGGCGGGACGTGAATGAGCAGTTCTTC | CASRRDVNEQFF
TRBJ1-5 | TRBD1 | many | TRBV12-3/TRBV12-4 | TGTGCCAGCAGTTTAGGGACAGGGGGCGATTTGCAGCCCCAGCATTTT | CASSLGTGGDLQPQHF
TRBJ1-4 | TRBD1 | few | TRBV6-1 | TGTGCCAGCAGTCCCATCACAGGGGGAAAACTGTTTTTT | CASSPITGGKLFF
TRBJ2-7 | TRBD1 | NA | TRBV20-1 | TGCAGTGCTAGAGATTCTGGGACAGGTCCCGGCTACGAGCAGTACTTC | CSARDSGTGPGYEQYF
TRBJ1-5 | NA | NA | TRBV28 | TGTGCCAGCAGCCGACTCGCCTCGGATAGCAATCAGCCCCAGCATTTT | CASSRLASDSNQPQHF
TRBJ2-3 | NA | many | TRBV29-1 | TGCAGCGTTGTGGGCTTCACAGATACGCAGTATTTT | CSVVGFTDTQYF
TRBJ2-1 | NA | many | TRBV20-1 | TGCAGTGCTCCCATAGCTTCCGCCTACAATGAGCAGTTCTTC | CSAPIASAYNEQFF
TRBJ1-1 | NA | many | TRBV4-1 | TGCGCCAGCAGCCAAGACGGGGGAATCACTGAAGCTTTCTTT | CASSQDGGITEAFF
TRBJ1-6 | NA | NA | TRBV20-1 | TGCAGTGCTCCAGGTGGCTCCTATAATTCACCCCTCCACTTT | CSAPGGSYNSPLHF
TRBJ2-3 | NA | few | TRBV6-1 | TGTGCCAGCCGCCTGGGAACCACAGATACGCAGTATTTT | CASRLGTTDTQYF
TRBJ1-1 | NA | few | TRBV5-1 | TGCGCCAGCAGCTTGTGGGGCTACACTGAAGCTTTCTTT | CASSLWGYTEAFF
TRBJ1-5 | NA | few | TRBV28 | TGTGCCAGCAGTCACCGGTTACTCAATCAGCCCCAGCATTTT | CASSHRLLNQPQHF
TRBJ1-4 | NA | few | TRBV6-1 | TGTGCCAGCAGCCAACGGGGTGGGGCACAAAATGAAAAACTGTTTTTT | CASSQRGGAQNEKLFF
TRBJ2-3 | NA | NA | TRBV7-9 | TGTGCCAGCAGCTTAGGGGACGTATATTTT | CASSLGDVYF
TRBJ1-1 | NA | once | TRBV27 | TGTGCCAGCAGTTTGCGTCGGATGAACACTGAAGCTTTCTTT | CASSLRRMNTEAFF
TRBJ2-1 | NA | NA | TRBV5-1 | TGCGCCAGCAGCTTGGTAATGGCTAGCGTGGAGCAGTTCTTC | CASSLVMASVEQFF
TRBJ2-2 | NA | few | TRBV6-1 | TGTGCCAGCCTTAAAGCGCCGGGACAAAACACCGGGGAGCTGTTTTTT | CASLKAPGQNTGELFF
TRBJ1-2 | TRBD1 | NA | TRBV6-5 | TGTGCCAGCAGTCCCACCGACAGGGGAGGGAACTATGGCTACACCTTC | CASSPTDRGGNYGYTF
TRBJ2-1 | NA | NA | TRBV20-1 | TGCAGTGCTAGGGTGGGGGCTTTCTACAATGAGCAGTTCTTC | CSARVGAFYNEQFF
TRBJ2-3 | TRBD2 | many | TRBV27 | TGTGCCAGCAGTCCACCCGCGGGGGGATTCTCAGATACGCAGTATTTT | CASSPPAGGFSDTQYF
TRBJ2-7 | NA | few | TRBV28 | TGTGCCAGCGCGGCGTCCCTTGAGCAGTACTTC | CASAASLEQYF
TRBJ1-1 | TRBD1 | NA | TRBV11-2 | TGTGCCAGCAGCTCACGCCCGACAGGGACGAACACTGAAGCTTTCTTT | CASSSRPTGTNTEAFF
TRBJ2-1 | TRBD1 | many | TRBV20-1 | TGCAGTGCTGGCGGACAGGGGTCGTACAATGAGCAGTTCTTC | CSAGGQGSYNEQFF
TRBJ2-7 | TRBD1 | NA | TRBV6-1 | TGTGCCAGCAGCACGGGACAGGGAGGGTACGAGCAGTACTTC | CASSTGQGGYEQYF
TRBJ1-1 | NA | few | TRBV12-3/TRBV12-4 | TGTGCCAGCAGTTTGTCCGCCAGGAGGAACACTGAAGCTTTCTTT | CASSLSARRNTEAFF
TRBJ2-7 | NA | NA | TRBV27 | TGTGCCAGCAGCCCGACCCCCCAGGGGATCCACGAGCAGTACTTC | CASSPTPQGIHEQYF
TRBJ2-1 | NA | few | TRBV20-1 | TGCAGTGCGCCCCCTGCGGGACAAACCTACAATGAGCAGTTCTTC | CSAPPAGQTYNEQFF
TRBJ1-6 | NA | few | TRBV7-9 | TGTGCCAGCAGCCGGGACGGATATTCACCCCTCCACTTT | CASSRDGYSPLHF
TRBJ2-6 | NA | few | TRBV5-6 | TGTGCCAGCAGCCCGACGGACTCTGGGGCCAACGTCCTGACTTTC | CASSPTDSGANVLTF
TRBJ2-2 | TRBD2 | NA | TRBV5-1 | TGCGCCAGCAGCTTGTCCGGGACTAGCATTCCCGGGGAGCTGTTTTTT | CASSLSGTSIPGELFF
TRBJ2-7 | NA | many | TRBV7-8 | TGTGCCAGCAGCTTAGGAGTGCCAGGGGTCCCCTACGAGCAGTACTTC | CASSLGVPGVPYEQYF
TRBJ2-6 | NA | few | TRBV3-1 | TGTGCCAGCAGCCAACCGGGACACACCCCCATCCTGACTTTC | CASSQPGHTPILTF
TRBJ2-3 | NA | many | TRBV20-1 | TGCAGTGCTAGGCCCCCTCAAACAGCAGATACGCAGTATTTT | CSARPPQTADTQYF
TRBJ2-7 | TRBD2 | few | TRBV5-1 | TGCGCCAGCAGGGAGCGGGAGGGTGGCGAGCAGTACTTC | CASREREGGEQYF
TRBJ2-1 | NA | NA | TRBV7-9 | TGTGCCAGCAGAACGGGTACCGGGACATACGAGCAGTTCTTC | CASRTGTGTYEQFF
TRBJ2-1 | NA | few | TRBV24-1 | TGTGCCACCAGTGAAACTGGGGGGCTCGGTCGAAATGAGCAGTTCTTC | CATSETGGLGRNEQFF
TRBJ1-1 | NA | few | TRBV7-8 | TGTGCCACCCAAGAAGTCTCAGCGAACACTGAAGCTTTCTTT | CATQEVSANTEAFF
TRBJ1-4 | NA | many | TRBV7-9 | TGTGCCAGCAGCTTAGCGGTCCTAACTAATGAAAAACTGTTTTTT | CASSLAVLTNEKLFF
TRBJ1-6 | NA | few | TRBV16 | TGTGCCAGCAGCCCCAGGGTTGTTAATTCACCCCTCCACTTT | CASSPRVVNSPLHF
TRBJ2-5 | NA | many | TRBV12-3/TRBV12-4 | TGTGCCAGCAGTTGGGTTCAGGGCCTACAAGAGACCCAGTACTTC | CASSWVQGLQETQYF
TRBJ1-2 | TRBD1 | few | TRBV20-1 | TGCAGTGCTAGTTGGGACAGGGGCTATGGCTACACCTTC | CSASWDRGYGYTF
TRBJ2-5 | NA | NA | TRBV28 | TGTGCCAGCACTACGGCGAGAGGGAACGGGGTAAAGACCCAGTACTTC | CASTTARGNGVKTQYF
TRBJ1-4 | TRBD1 | many | TRBV25-1 | TGTGCCAGCAGTGAAGGACAGGGGGCTTGGGAAAAACTGTTTTTT | CASSEGQGAWEKLFF
TRBJ1-2 | NA | NA | TRBV9 | TGTGCCAGCAGCTCCCCTCCCCCGGCGGATTATGGCTACACCTTC | CASSSPPPADYGYTF
TRBJ1-4 | NA | many | TRBV4-1 | TGCGCCAGCAGCCAAGAAAGAAGGGGATATGAAAAACTGTTTTTT | CASSQERRGYEKLFF
TRBJ2-7 | NA | few | TRBV6-5 | TGTGCCAGCAGTTACGGTCCTTCCTACGAGCAGTACTTC | CASSYGPSYEQYF
TRBJ2-1 | NA | few | TRBV7-8 | TGTGCCAGCGGGGCGGGGGCTCCCAGCTCCTACAATGAGCAGTTCTTC | CASGAGAPSSYNEQFF